This is a list of T cell receptor beta chains from one sample in a study of beta chain features in type 1 diabetes. Sequencing was performed with immunoSEQ multiplex PCR; in TCRdb, only in-frame clones are kept and a portion is missing. The sample includes fewer than 25,000 clones, about 69% of them seen just once. The sample comprised Tregs from blood. These receptors were obtained from a man between 18 and 29 years old with type 1 diabetes. CDR3s include the opening cysteine and the closing phenylalanine or tryptophan. D genes are given only for firm matches. For some rows the clone size is stated as once, few or many, or as a class when expanded; others skip it.

d_call: TRBD1; j_call: TRBJ1-1; v_call: TRBV29-1; clone_size: NA; cdr3_nt: TGCAGCGTTGTGAGGGACAGAGGAGCTTTCTTT; cdr3_aa: CSVVRDRGAFF
d_call: TRBD1; j_call: TRBJ2-7; v_call: TRBV29-1; clone_size: NA; cdr3_nt: TGCAGCGTCGGGACAGGGGTTACCTACGAGCAGTACTTC; cdr3_aa: CSVGTGVTYEQYF
d_call: NA; j_call: TRBJ1-2; v_call: TRBV7-2; clone_size: NA; cdr3_nt: TGTGCCAGCAGCTTAGCCCACAGACCGGATGGCTACACCTTC; cdr3_aa: CASSLAHRPDGYTF
d_call: TRBD2; j_call: TRBJ2-1; v_call: TRBV14; clone_size: NA; cdr3_nt: TGTGCCAGCAGCCAATATAGACAGCGGGAGTTTAATGAGCAGTTCTTC; cdr3_aa: CASSQYRQREFNEQFF
d_call: NA; j_call: TRBJ1-1; v_call: TRBV30; clone_size: NA; cdr3_nt: TGTGCCTGGAGGGTCGAGATGGAAGCTTTCTTT; cdr3_aa: CAWRVEMEAFF
d_call: TRBD1; j_call: TRBJ1-2; v_call: TRBV7-9; clone_size: NA; cdr3_nt: TGTGCCAGCAGCAACACTAGGACAGGAAACTATGGCTACACCTTC; cdr3_aa: CASSNTRTGNYGYTF
d_call: NA; j_call: TRBJ1-1; v_call: TRBV6-6; clone_size: NA; cdr3_nt: TGTGCCAGCACCTCAGAAGAAGCTTTCTTT; cdr3_aa: CASTSEEAFF
d_call: TRBD2; j_call: TRBJ2-1; v_call: TRBV6-5; clone_size: NA; cdr3_nt: TGTGCCAGCAGTTACACACTAGCGGGAGGAAAGAATGAGCAGTTCTTC; cdr3_aa: CASSYTLAGGKNEQFF
d_call: TRBD2; j_call: TRBJ2-5; v_call: TRBV7-9; clone_size: NA; cdr3_nt: TGTGCCAGCAGCTTAGATCTAGCGGGAGGTTGGGAGACCCAGTACTTC; cdr3_aa: CASSLDLAGGWETQYF
d_call: NA; j_call: TRBJ2-7; v_call: TRBV5-1; clone_size: NA; cdr3_nt: TGCGCCAGCAGCTTGCCCTCAGGGGCCTACGAGCAGTACTTC; cdr3_aa: CASSLPSGAYEQYF
d_call: TRBD1; j_call: TRBJ1-6; v_call: TRBV27; clone_size: NA; cdr3_nt: TGTGCCAGCAGTTCAGGGGGCTCGTCACCCCTCCACTTT; cdr3_aa: CASSSGGSSPLHF
d_call: NA; j_call: TRBJ2-1; v_call: TRBV18; clone_size: NA; cdr3_nt: TGTGCCAGCTCACCATTGGTGGGGGGAGAGGATGAGCAGTTCTTC; cdr3_aa: CASSPLVGGEDEQFF
d_call: NA; j_call: TRBJ2-5; v_call: TRBV5-1; clone_size: NA; cdr3_nt: TGCGCCAGCAGCTTGATCGTACAGCAAGAGACCCAGTACTTC; cdr3_aa: CASSLIVQQETQYF
d_call: TRBD1; j_call: TRBJ2-1; v_call: TRBV29-1; clone_size: NA; cdr3_nt: TGCAGCGTTGAGTCAGGGGGCGGAAACAATGAGCAGTTCTTC; cdr3_aa: CSVESGGGNNEQFF
d_call: TRBD2; j_call: TRBJ2-7; v_call: TRBV25-1; clone_size: NA; cdr3_nt: TGTGCCAGCAGTGTACTAGCGGGAGTCGGGGGTTTCGAGCAGTACTTC; cdr3_aa: CASSVLAGVGGFEQYF
d_call: TRBD1; j_call: TRBJ2-1; v_call: TRBV10-3; clone_size: NA; cdr3_nt: TGTGCCATCAGCGCTTCTAGGGACAGGGTCTACAATGAGCAGTTCTTC; cdr3_aa: CAISASRDRVYNEQFF
d_call: NA; j_call: TRBJ2-1; v_call: TRBV28; clone_size: NA; cdr3_nt: TGTGCCAGCAGTCCCCACCCCGGGGCTAGCGTAAGCTATGAGCAGTTCTTC; cdr3_aa: CASSPHPGASVSYEQFF
d_call: TRBD2; j_call: TRBJ2-3; v_call: TRBV7-9; clone_size: NA; cdr3_nt: TGTGCCAGCAGCACTCCGACTAGCGGGGCTAGCACAGATACGCAGTATTTT; cdr3_aa: CASSTPTSGASTDTQYF
d_call: TRBD1; j_call: TRBJ1-3; v_call: TRBV18; clone_size: NA; cdr3_nt: TGTGCCAGCTCACCACTGGGACAGGGGCTTTTCTCTGGAAACACCATATATTTT; cdr3_aa: CASSPLGQGLFSGNTIYF
d_call: NA; j_call: TRBJ2-3; v_call: TRBV7-9; clone_size: NA; cdr3_nt: TGTGCCAGCAGCCCTCCGACTAGTTGGGCAGATACGCAGTATTTT; cdr3_aa: CASSPPTSWADTQYF
d_call: TRBD1; j_call: TRBJ1-4; v_call: TRBV4-3; clone_size: NA; cdr3_nt: TGCGCCAGCAGCCAAAGGGACAGCAATGAAAAACTGTTTTTT; cdr3_aa: CASSQRDSNEKLFF
d_call: TRBD2; j_call: TRBJ2-7; v_call: TRBV5-1; clone_size: NA; cdr3_nt: TGCGCCAGCAGCTTTTACGGGGGGGCCTCGTACGAGCAGTACTTC; cdr3_aa: CASSFYGGASYEQYF
d_call: NA; j_call: TRBJ1-1; v_call: TRBV6-1; clone_size: few; cdr3_nt: TGTGCCAGCAGTCCGAGACTGAACCCTGAAGCTTTCTTT; cdr3_aa: CASSPRLNPEAFF
d_call: NA; j_call: TRBJ1-6; v_call: TRBV28; clone_size: NA; cdr3_nt: TGTGCCAGCAGTTTAATGGAGGTCTATAATTCACCCCTCCACTTT; cdr3_aa: CASSLMEVYNSPLHF
d_call: TRBD1; j_call: TRBJ1-1; v_call: TRBV28; clone_size: NA; cdr3_nt: TGTGCCAGCAACAACCGGGACAGGGTTAGTTTTACTGAAGCTTTCTTT; cdr3_aa: CASNNRDRVSFTEAFF
d_call: NA; j_call: TRBJ1-1; v_call: TRBV19; clone_size: NA; cdr3_nt: TGTGCCAGCAATTTCGAGAGGGGGAGAGAAGCTTTCTTT; cdr3_aa: CASNFERGREAFF
d_call: NA; j_call: TRBJ1-2; v_call: TRBV5-5; clone_size: NA; cdr3_nt: TGTGCCAGCAGCTTTACTCGGGCGGGAGGCTACACCTTC; cdr3_aa: CASSFTRAGGYTF
d_call: TRBD2; j_call: TRBJ2-3; v_call: TRBV7-8; clone_size: NA; cdr3_nt: TGTGCCAGCAGCTTAGCGTCGGGGCTAGCGGGGGGGCATCGGGATTTT; cdr3_aa: CASSLASGLAGGHRDF
d_call: NA; j_call: TRBJ2-3; v_call: TRBV29-1; clone_size: NA; cdr3_nt: TGCAGCGTTGGGGCCACAGATACGCAGTATTTT; cdr3_aa: CSVGATDTQYF
d_call: TRBD1; j_call: TRBJ2-7; v_call: TRBV5-1; clone_size: NA; cdr3_nt: TGCGCCAGCAGCTTGGCCGTGGACAGGGGATACGAGCAGTACTTC; cdr3_aa: CASSLAVDRGYEQYF
d_call: NA; j_call: TRBJ1-2; v_call: TRBV30; clone_size: NA; cdr3_nt: TGTGCCTGGAGTGCCGTTAGGGGTCGTGACTATGGCTACACCTTC; cdr3_aa: CAWSAVRGRDYGYTF
d_call: TRBD2; j_call: TRBJ2-2; v_call: TRBV7-9; clone_size: few; cdr3_nt: TGTGCCAGCAGCTGGTCCGGGACTAGCAGATCGAACACCGGGGAGCTGTTTTTT; cdr3_aa: CASSWSGTSRSNTGELFF
d_call: TRBD2; j_call: TRBJ2-1; v_call: TRBV4-2; clone_size: NA; cdr3_nt: TGTGCCAGCAGCCAAGATTGGCTAGCGGGAGCCTACAATGAGCAGTTCTTC; cdr3_aa: CASSQDWLAGAYNEQFF
d_call: TRBD1; j_call: TRBJ1-1; v_call: TRBV7-2; clone_size: NA; cdr3_nt: TGTGCCAGCAGCTCACGGACAGGGAGCACTGAAGCTTTCTTT; cdr3_aa: CASSSRTGSTEAFF
d_call: TRBD2; j_call: TRBJ2-1; v_call: TRBV18; clone_size: NA; cdr3_nt: TGTGCCAGCTCACCATGGACTAGCGGGTTGAGAGAGCAGTTCTTC; cdr3_aa: CASSPWTSGLREQFF
d_call: NA; j_call: TRBJ2-2; v_call: TRBV5-1; clone_size: few; cdr3_nt: TGCGCCAGCAGCTCCAGTTACACCGGGGAGCTGTTTTTT; cdr3_aa: CASSSSYTGELFF
d_call: NA; j_call: TRBJ2-7; v_call: TRBV4-3; clone_size: once; cdr3_nt: TGCGCCAGCAGCGTTTACAGGGACAACTACGAGCAGTACTTC; cdr3_aa: CASSVYRDNYEQYF
d_call: NA; j_call: TRBJ2-1; v_call: TRBV29-1; clone_size: NA; cdr3_nt: TGCAGCGTTGTCCAAAGCGCCAGCTCCTACAATGAGCAGTTCTTC; cdr3_aa: CSVVQSASSYNEQFF
d_call: TRBD1; j_call: TRBJ1-1; v_call: TRBV28; clone_size: NA; cdr3_nt: TGTGCCAGCAGTTCCGGGACAGGGGGCTGGGTGAACACTGAAGCTTTCTTT; cdr3_aa: CASSSGTGGWVNTEAFF
d_call: TRBD1; j_call: TRBJ1-1; v_call: TRBV7-2; clone_size: few; cdr3_nt: TGTGCCAGCAGCTTAGTGAGACAGGGCTCGACTGAAGCTTTCTTT; cdr3_aa: CASSLVRQGSTEAFF
d_call: NA; j_call: TRBJ1-4; v_call: TRBV7-9; clone_size: few; cdr3_nt: TGTGCCAGCAGCTCGACAGGTCTGCGGGAAAAACTGTTTTTT; cdr3_aa: CASSSTGLREKLFF
d_call: NA; j_call: TRBJ2-7; v_call: TRBV5-1; clone_size: NA; cdr3_nt: TGCGCCAGCAGCCCGGGCGCCGCGAGGGCATCCTACGAGCAGTACTTC; cdr3_aa: CASSPGAARASYEQYF
d_call: TRBD2; j_call: TRBJ2-7; v_call: TRBV11-1; clone_size: NA; cdr3_nt: TGTGCCAGCAGCTTTGGACTAGCGGGAGAGGACGAGCAGTACTTC; cdr3_aa: CASSFGLAGEDEQYF
d_call: TRBD1; j_call: TRBJ2-5; v_call: TRBV11-2; clone_size: few; cdr3_nt: TGTGCCAGCGCAAGTAGGGGGCCGGAGACCCAGTACTTC; cdr3_aa: CASASRGPETQYF
d_call: NA; j_call: TRBJ2-5; v_call: TRBV7-2; clone_size: few; cdr3_nt: TGTGCCAGCAGCTTATTTCAGGGAGAGACCCAGTACTTC; cdr3_aa: CASSLFQGETQYF
d_call: TRBD2; j_call: TRBJ2-7; v_call: TRBV28; clone_size: NA; cdr3_nt: TGTGCCAGCAGTCGTATGGGACTAGCGGTCTACGAGCAGTACTTC; cdr3_aa: CASSRMGLAVYEQYF
d_call: NA; j_call: TRBJ1-2; v_call: TRBV28; clone_size: NA; cdr3_nt: TGTGCCAGTTCGGTCAGGAGGGAATATGGCTACACCTTC; cdr3_aa: CASSVRREYGYTF
d_call: TRBD2; j_call: TRBJ2-5; v_call: TRBV5-1; clone_size: NA; cdr3_nt: TGCGCCAGCAGGCCCCAGACTAGCTGGGAGTTAGAGACCCAGTACTTC; cdr3_aa: CASRPQTSWELETQYF
d_call: NA; j_call: TRBJ1-2; v_call: TRBV6-5; clone_size: NA; cdr3_nt: TGTGCCAGCAGTTACGGGGCAGGGGAAGTGGTCTATGGCTACACCTTC; cdr3_aa: CASSYGAGEVVYGYTF
d_call: NA; j_call: TRBJ2-1; v_call: TRBV11-2; clone_size: few; cdr3_nt: TGTGCCAGCAGCTTCTCAGTCTCCAATGAGCAGTTCTTC; cdr3_aa: CASSFSVSNEQFF
d_call: NA; j_call: TRBJ2-1; v_call: TRBV5-1; clone_size: few; cdr3_nt: TGCGCCAGCAGCCCCGTATCGCAGGGATTTCAGTTCTTC; cdr3_aa: CASSPVSQGFQFF
d_call: NA; j_call: TRBJ1-2; v_call: TRBV29-1; clone_size: NA; cdr3_nt: TGCAGCGTTGAAGGGAGCCTCATATTAGACTATGGCTACACCTTC; cdr3_aa: CSVEGSLILDYGYTF
d_call: TRBD1; j_call: TRBJ2-7; v_call: TRBV10-3; clone_size: NA; cdr3_nt: TGTGCCATCAGTTCAGGGGGCCGACAAGAGCAGTACTTC; cdr3_aa: CAISSGGRQEQYF